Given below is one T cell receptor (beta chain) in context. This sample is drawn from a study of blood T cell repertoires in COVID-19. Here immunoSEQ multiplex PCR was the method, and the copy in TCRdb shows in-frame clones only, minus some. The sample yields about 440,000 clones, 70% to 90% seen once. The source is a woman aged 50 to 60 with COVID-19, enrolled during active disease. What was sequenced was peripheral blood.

The CDR3 reads CSGEVEAQFF. The CDR3, as DNA: TGCAGCGGCGAGGTCGAAGCGCAGTTCTTC. This chain links TRBV29-1 with TRBJ2-1; D unresolved. Germline V gene data show CDR1 as SQVTM and CDR2 as ANQGSEA. The CDR3 has 10 amino acids. V shed 7 bases and J shed 12 bases, with 13 bases lying between them.